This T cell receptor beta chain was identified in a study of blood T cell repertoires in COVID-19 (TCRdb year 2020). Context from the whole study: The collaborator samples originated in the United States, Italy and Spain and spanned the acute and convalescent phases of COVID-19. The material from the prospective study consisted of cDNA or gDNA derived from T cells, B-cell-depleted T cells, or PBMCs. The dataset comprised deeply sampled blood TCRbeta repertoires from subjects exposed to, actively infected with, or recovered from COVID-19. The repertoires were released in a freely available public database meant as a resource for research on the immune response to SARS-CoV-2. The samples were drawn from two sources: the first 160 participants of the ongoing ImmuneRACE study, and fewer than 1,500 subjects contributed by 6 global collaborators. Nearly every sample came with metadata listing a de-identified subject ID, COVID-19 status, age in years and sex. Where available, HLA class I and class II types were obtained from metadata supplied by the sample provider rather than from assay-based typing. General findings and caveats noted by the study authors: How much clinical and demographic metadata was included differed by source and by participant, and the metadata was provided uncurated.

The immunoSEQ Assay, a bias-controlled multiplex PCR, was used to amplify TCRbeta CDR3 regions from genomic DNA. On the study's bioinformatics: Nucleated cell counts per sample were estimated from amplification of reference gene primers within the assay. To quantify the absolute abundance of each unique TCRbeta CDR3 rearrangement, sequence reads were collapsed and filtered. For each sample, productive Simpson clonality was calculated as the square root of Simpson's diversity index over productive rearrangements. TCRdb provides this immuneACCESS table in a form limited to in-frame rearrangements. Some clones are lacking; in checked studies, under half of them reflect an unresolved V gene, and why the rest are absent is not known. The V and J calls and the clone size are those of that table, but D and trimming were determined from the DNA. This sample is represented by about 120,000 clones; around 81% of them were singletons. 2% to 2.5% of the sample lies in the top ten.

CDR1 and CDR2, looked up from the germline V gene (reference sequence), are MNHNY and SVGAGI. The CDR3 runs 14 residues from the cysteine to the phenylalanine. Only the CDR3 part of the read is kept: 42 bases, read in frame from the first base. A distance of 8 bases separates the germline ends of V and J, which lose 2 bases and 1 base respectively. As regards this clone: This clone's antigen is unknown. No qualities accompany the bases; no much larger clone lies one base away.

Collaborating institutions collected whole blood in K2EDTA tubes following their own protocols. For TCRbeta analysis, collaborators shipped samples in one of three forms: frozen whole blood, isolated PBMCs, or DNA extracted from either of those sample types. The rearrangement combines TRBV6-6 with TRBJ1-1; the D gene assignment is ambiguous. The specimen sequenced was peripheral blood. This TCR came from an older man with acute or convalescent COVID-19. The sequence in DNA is TGTGCCAGCAGTTACGCGGAAAGGAACACTGAAGCTTTCTTT. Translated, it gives CASSYAERNTEAFF.